This T cell receptor beta chain was sequenced during a study of blood T cell repertoires in COVID-19. Study-level background: There were acute and convalescent COVID-19 samples, and they came from the United States, Italy and Spain. From T cells, B-cell-depleted T cells, or PBMCs came the material, which was cDNA or gDNA.

In the original processing: Reference gene primer amplification yielded estimated nucleated cell counts. Sequencing used immunoSEQ multiplex PCR; TCRdb keeps in-frame clones, though not all of them. The V and J calls and clone size are taken from that table; D and trimming were inferred from the DNA. The sample consists of 150,000 to 200,000 clones, 70% to 80% of them appearing once. The CDR3 totals 15 residues. The germline V gene has CDR1 SGHTA and CDR2 FQGTGA. V was clipped by 2 bases and J by 1 base; unmatched bases: 2. V usage is TRBV7-3 and J usage is TRBJ2-3; 8 bases agree with TRBD2. The sequence came from a woman in her fifties or sixties with active or convalescent COVID-19. The sample consisted of peripheral blood. CDR3 in amino acids: CASSLVAGRTDTQYF. CDR3 nucleotide sequence: TGTGCCAGCAGCTTAGTAGCGGGACGCACAGATACGCAGTATTTT.